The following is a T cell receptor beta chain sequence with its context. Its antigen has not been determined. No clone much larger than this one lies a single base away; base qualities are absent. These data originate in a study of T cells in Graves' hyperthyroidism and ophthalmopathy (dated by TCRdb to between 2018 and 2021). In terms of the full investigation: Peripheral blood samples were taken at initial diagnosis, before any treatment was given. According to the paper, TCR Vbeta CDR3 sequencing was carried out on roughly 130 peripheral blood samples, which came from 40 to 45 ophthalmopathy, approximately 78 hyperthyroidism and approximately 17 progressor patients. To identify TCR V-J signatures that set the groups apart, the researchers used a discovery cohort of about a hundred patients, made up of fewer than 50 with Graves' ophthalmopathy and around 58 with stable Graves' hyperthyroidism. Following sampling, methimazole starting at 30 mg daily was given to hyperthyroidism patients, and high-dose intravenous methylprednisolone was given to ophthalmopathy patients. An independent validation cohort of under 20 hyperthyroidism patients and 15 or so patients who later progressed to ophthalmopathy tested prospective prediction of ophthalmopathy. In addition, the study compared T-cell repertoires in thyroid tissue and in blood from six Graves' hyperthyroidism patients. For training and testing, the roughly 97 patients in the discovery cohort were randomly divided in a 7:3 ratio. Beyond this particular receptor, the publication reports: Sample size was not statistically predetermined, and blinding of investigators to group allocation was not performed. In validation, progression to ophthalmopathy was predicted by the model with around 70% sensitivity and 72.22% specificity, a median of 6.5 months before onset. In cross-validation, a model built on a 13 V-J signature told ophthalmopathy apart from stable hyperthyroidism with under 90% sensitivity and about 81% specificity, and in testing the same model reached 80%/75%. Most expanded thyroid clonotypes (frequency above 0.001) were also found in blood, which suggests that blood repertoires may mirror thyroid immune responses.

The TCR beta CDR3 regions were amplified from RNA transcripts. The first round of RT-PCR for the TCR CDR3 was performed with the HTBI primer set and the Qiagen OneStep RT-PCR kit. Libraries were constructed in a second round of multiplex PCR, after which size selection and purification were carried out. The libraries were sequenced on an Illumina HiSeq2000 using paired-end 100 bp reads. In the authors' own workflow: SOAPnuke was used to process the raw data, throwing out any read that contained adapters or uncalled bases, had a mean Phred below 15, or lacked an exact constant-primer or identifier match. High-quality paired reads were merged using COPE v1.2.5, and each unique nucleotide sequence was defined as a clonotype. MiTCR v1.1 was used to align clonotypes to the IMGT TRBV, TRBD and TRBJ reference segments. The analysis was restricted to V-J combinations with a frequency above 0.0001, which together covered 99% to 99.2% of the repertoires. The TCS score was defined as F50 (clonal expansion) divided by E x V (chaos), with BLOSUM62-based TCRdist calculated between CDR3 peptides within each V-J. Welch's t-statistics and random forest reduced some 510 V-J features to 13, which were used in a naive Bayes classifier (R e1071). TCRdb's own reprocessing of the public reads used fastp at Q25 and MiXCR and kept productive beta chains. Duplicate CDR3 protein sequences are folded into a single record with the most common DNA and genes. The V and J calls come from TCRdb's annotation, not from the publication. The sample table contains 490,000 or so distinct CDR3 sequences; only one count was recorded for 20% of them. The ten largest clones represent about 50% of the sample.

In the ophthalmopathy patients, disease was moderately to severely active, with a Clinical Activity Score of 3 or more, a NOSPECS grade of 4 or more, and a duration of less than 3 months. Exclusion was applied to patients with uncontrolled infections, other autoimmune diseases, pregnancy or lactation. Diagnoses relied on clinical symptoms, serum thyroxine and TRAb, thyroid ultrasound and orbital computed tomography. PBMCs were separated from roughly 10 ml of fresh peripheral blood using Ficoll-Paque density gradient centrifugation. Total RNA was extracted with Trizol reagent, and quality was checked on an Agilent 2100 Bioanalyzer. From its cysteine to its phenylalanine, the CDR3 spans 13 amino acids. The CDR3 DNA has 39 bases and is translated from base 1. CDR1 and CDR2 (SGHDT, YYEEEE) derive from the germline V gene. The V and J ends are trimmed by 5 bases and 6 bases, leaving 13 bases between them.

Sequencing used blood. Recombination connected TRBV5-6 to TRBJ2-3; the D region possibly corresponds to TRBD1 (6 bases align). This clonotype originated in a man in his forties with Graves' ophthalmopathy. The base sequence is TGTGCCAGCAGGAGGGCCAGGGGTGATACGCAGTATTTT. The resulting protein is CASRRARGDTQYF.